The 3 T cell receptor beta chains presented below share a single source sample, sequenced in a study of memory B cells and T cells in multiple sclerosis. No cognate antigen is known for these TCRs. Libraries were prepared by immunoSEQ multiplex PCR; TCRdb keeps only in-frame clonotypes and omits some of them. The sample includes 30,000 to 40,000 clones, 86% of them seen just once. Separate sequencing covered autoproliferating (CFSE-dim) and non-proliferating (CFSE-high) T cells from stimulus-free culture. Replicate wells were pooled after six to seven days of stimulus-free culture of some 55 million CFSE-labeled PBMCs. Sequencing was performed on PBMCs from blood kept in culture. These receptors were taken from a human donor with multiple sclerosis.

The chain has TRBV19 and TRBJ1-2; 8 bases are a match to TRBD1. Germline V CDR1 and CDR2: LNHDA, SQIVND (reference sequence). CDR3 size: 13 residues. The J segment lost 8 bases and the V segment lost 0 bases, leaving 2 bases of the junction unmatched. CDR3 in DNA: TGTGCCAGTAGTATAGACAGGGGGCACGGCTACACCTTC. Its translation: CASSIDRGHGYTF.

The chain combines TRBV11-3 with TRBJ2-2; perhaps TRBD1 as D (6 bases). Germline CDR1 and CDR2: SGHNT and YENEEA. CDR3 length: 15 residues. Deletions cut 5 bases from V and 4 bases from J, with 14 bases between. The CDR3 here is CASSLGHSLTGELFF. For the CDR3, the DNA is TGTGCCAGCAGCCTGGGACATTCCCTCACCGGGGAGCTGTTTTTT.

The chain has TRBV6-1 and TRBJ2-2; TRBD1 matches at 12 bases. In germline, CDR1 is MNHNS, CDR2 SASEGT. Trimming took 2 bases from V and 1 from J; bases not matched to a gene: 2. The CDR3 extends over 17 amino acids. CDR3 in amino acids: CASSERDRGLNTGELFF. In DNA, the CDR3 is TGTGCCAGCAGTGAAAGGGACAGGGGGCTGAACACCGGGGAGCTGTTTTTT.